What follows are 19 T cell receptor beta chains derived from one specimen sequenced in a study of T cell responses to AZD1222 COVID-19 vaccine. The table came from immunoSEQ multiplex PCR; TCRdb's copy has only in-frame clones and leaves some out. Of 100,000 or so clones in the sample, 80% to 90% were seen once. The sample here was peripheral blood, taken on day 0 of AZD1222 vaccination. These TCRs come from an adult in good health.

This clone came up a few times. The chain joins TRBV24-1 to TRBJ1-5; the D gene is possibly TRBD1 (6 bases). The CDR3 runs to 14 residues. V lost 4 bases to trimming and J lost 6 bases, with 12 bases between them. The germline CDR1 and CDR2 sequences are KGHDR and SFDVKD. The CDR3 nucleotides read TGTGCCACCAGTGAGCCAGGGGCCCCTCAGCCCCAGCATTTT. It codes for CATSEPGAPQPQHF.

J is TRBJ2-7 and V is TRBV10-3; no firm D call. The CDR3 is 16 residues long. Trimming took 3 bases from V and 2 from J, leaving 17 bases between them. Germline V gene lookup returns CDR1 ENHRY and CDR2 SYGVKD. Here the CDR3 DNA reads TGTGCCATCAGTGACCCGAACGTAGGATCGGCCTACGAGCAGTACTTC. Translated, it gives CAISDPNVGSAYEQYF.

The V call is TRBV6-2 or TRBV6-3, the J call TRBJ1-2; 7 nucleotides line up with TRBD1. CDR3 length: 13 residues. J was trimmed by 8 bases and V by 5 bases; bases with no gene match: 8. Germline CDR1 and CDR2: MNHEY and SVGEGT. CDR3 loop: CASSRRTGEGYTF. In nucleotides, the CDR3 is TGTGCCAGCAGTAGACGGACAGGCGAAGGCTACACCTTC.

The chain couples TRBV9 to TRBJ2-1; D might be TRBD2 (7 bases). V shed 6 bases and J shed 0 bases, with 16 bases lying between them. This CDR3 has 16 amino acids. Germline V CDR1 and CDR2: SGDLS, YYNGEE. The chain's CDR3 is CASTVGGGRSYNEQFF. CDR3 coding DNA: TGTGCCAGCACCGTGGGAGGGGGGCGCTCCTACAATGAGCAGTTCTTC.

This clone has ten or more counts. The chain couples TRBV30 to TRBJ1-5, with 7 bases matching TRBD1. Germline lookup yields CDR1 GTSNPN and CDR2 SVGIG (reference sequence). V shed 1 base, J shed 5 bases, and the junction held 2 bases outside the gene matches. This CDR3 region has 13 residues. CDR3 nucleotides: TGTGCCTGGAGTGGACAGGGCTATCAGCCCCAGCATTTT. The encoded protein is CAWSGQGYQPQHF.

In this sample, this clone turned up many times. The rearrangement links TRBV19 to TRBJ2-1; D not certain. The CDR3 runs to 12 residues. The germline V gene has CDR1 LNHDA and CDR2 SQIVND (reference sequence). Trimming removed 4 bases at V and 7 bases at J, with 8 bases between. Here the CDR3 reads CASSNPMNEQFF. The CDR3 DNA sequence: TGTGCCAGTAGTAACCCTATGAATGAGCAGTTCTTC.

CDR3: CASSEAWTDYEQYF. The CDR3 nucleotides read TGTGCCAGCAGTGAAGCGTGGACAGACTACGAGCAGTACTTC. The chain has TRBV6-1 and TRBJ2-7; perhaps TRBD1 as D (6 bases). The V end lost 0 bases, the J end lost 3 bases, and 9 bases lay between the germline ends. Per germline, CDR1 MNHNS and CDR2 SASEGT. CDR3 length: 14 amino acids.

V usage is TRBV5-1 and J usage is TRBJ1-1; weak D call: TRBD1 (5 bases). The CDR3 has 13 residues. Trimming stripped 0 bases from V and 7 bases from J, with 10 bases between. Germline loops: CDR1 SGHRS, CDR2 YFSETQ. CDR3 DNA: TGCGCCAGCAGCTTGGTGGGGGAGGGTGAAGCTTTCTTT. This gives the protein CASSLVGEGEAFF.

The gene calls are TRBV4-3 and TRBJ1-2, with D possibly matching TRBD1 (6 bases). The CDR3 loop spans 14 amino acids. Germline CDR1 is LGHNA and CDR2 is YSLEER. Trimming shortened V by 0 bases and J by 8 bases, and 13 bases separated the two germline ends. CDR3 sequence (DNA): TGCGCCAGCAGCCAAGACACAGGGTCTGCCGGCTACACCTTC. This codes for CASSQDTGSAGYTF.

This clone was counted between two and nine times. This chain joins TRBV2 and TRBJ2-1; D is unclear. From germline, CDR1 is SNHLY and CDR2 FYNNEI. With 3 bases removed from V and 9 bases from J, the gap between germline ends came to 9 bases. CDR3 size: 12 residues. CDR3 coding DNA: TGTGCCAGCAGTGACCTTGGTGGTGAGCAGTTCTTC. It is translated as CASSDLGGEQFF.

This clone was counted a single time. This chain connects TRBV19 to TRBJ1-4; D uncertain. V dropped 6 bases and J dropped 0 bases, with 8 bases sitting between them. This CDR3 region has 14 residues. Germline loops: CDR1 LNHDA, CDR2 SQIVND (reference sequence). The CDR3 region has the DNA TGTGCCAGTAGCACGTTTGCAACTAATGAAAAACTGTTTTTT. Protein: CASSTFATNEKLFF.

This chain links TRBV7-9 with TRBJ2-1; 8 bases agree with TRBD1. This CDR3 has 17 amino acids. Germline CDR1 is SEHNR and CDR2 is FQNEAQ (reference sequence). Trimming cost V 6 bases and J 0 bases; bases outside gene matches: 10. The CDR3, as DNA: TGTGCCAGCAGTCAAAATCGACAGGGGTACTCCTACAATGAGCAGTTCTTC. Translated: CASSQNRQGYSYNEQFF. The variable domain in full, with the rest retrieved from reference TRBV7-9 and TRBJ2-1, is DTGVSQNPRHKITKRGQNVTFRCDPISEHNRLYWYRQTLGQGPEFLTYFQNEAQLEKSRLLSDRFSAERPKGSFSTLEIQRTEQGDSAMYLCASSQNRQGYSYNEQFFGPGTRLTVL.

The gene calls are TRBV7-9 and TRBJ2-7; D gene unclear. The ends were cut back, 5 bases at V and 7 bases at J, with 12 bases in the middle. This CDR3 is 12 amino acids long. Germline lookup yields CDR1 SEHNR and CDR2 FQNEAQ (reference sequence). The CDR3 region has the DNA TGTGCCAGCAGCATATCGTTTGGTGAGCAGTACTTC. Amino acids: CASSISFGEQYF.

CDR3 DNA: TGCGCCAGCAGCCAAGACAAGGTCGGCGAGCAGTACTTC. Its protein product is CASSQDKVGEQYF. This chain joins TRBV4-3 and TRBJ2-7; D is ambiguous. Germline V gene sequence: CDR1 LGHNA, CDR2 YSLEER. The ends were cut back, 0 bases at V and 6 bases at J, with 9 bases in the middle. This CDR3 spans 13 amino acids.

The CDR3 region is CSASLVTNTGELFF. CDR3 in DNA: TGCAGCGCTTCACTAGTTACGAACACCGGGGAGCTGTTTTTT. The rearrangement links TRBV29-1 to TRBJ2-2; tentative D call: TRBD2 (5 bases). The ends were cut back, 7 bases at V and 0 bases at J, with 12 bases in the middle. Germline V CDR1 and CDR2: SQVTM, ANQGSEA. The CDR3 consists of 14 residues.

This clone occurred once. The V gene is TRBV12-2, the J gene TRBJ2-3; whether TRBD2, the table's D call, matches the DNA was not checked. TRBV12-2 is labeled a pseudogene. This CDR3 spans 15 amino acids. The CDR3 bases are TGTGCAAGTCGCTTAGCGACTAGCGGGAGAGATACGCAGTATTTT. Its protein product is CASRLATSGRDTQYF.

The chain links TRBV9 to TRBJ1-2, with TRBD1 identical over 8 bases. Per germline, CDR1 SGDLS and CDR2 YYNGEE. The J segment lost 8 bases and the V segment lost 3 bases, leaving 12 bases of the junction unmatched. This CDR3 contains 15 residues. The CDR3 sequence: CASSGTGTGYTGYTF. DNA for the CDR3: TGTGCCAGCAGCGGTACCGGGACAGGTTATACCGGCTACACCTTC.

The chain recombines TRBV10-2 with TRBJ1-1; perhaps TRBD1 as D (6 bases). This CDR3 has 13 amino acids. With 8 bases removed from V and 6 bases from J, the gap between germline ends came to 16 bases. Germline V CDR1 and CDR2: WSHSY, SAAADI. CDR3 coding DNA: TGCGCCAGCGGGGACATCTCTGGGCCTGAAGCTTTCTTT. Protein: CASGDISGPEAFF.

The chain joins TRBV3-1 (or the pseudogene TRBV3-2) to TRBJ2-5, with 7 bases lining up with TRBD2. The CDR3 sequence is 18 residues long. Germline CDR1 LGHDT, CDR2 YNNKEL (reference sequence). V shed 2 bases and J 2 bases; nucleotides not matched to a gene: 14. The CDR3, as DNA: TGTGCCAGCAGCCAACCCTCGTCTCTAGCGGTACGTCAAGAGACCCAGTACTTC. Translation gives CASSQPSSLAVRQETQYF.